These 9 T cell receptor beta chains came from one sample sequenced in a study of CD8+CD57+ T cells in acquired aplastic anemia. Profiles of TCR beta VDJ and CDR3 were generated from a genomic DNA template. TCRdb fed the reads into MiXCR, producing one record per CDR3 protein. Found here are 150,000 to 200,000 distinct CDR3 sequences, approximately 48% of them singletons; the top ten hold more than 1.5%. An expansion of CD8+CD57+ cells by flow cytometry had been shown in patients chosen for sequencing. Sequenced sample: sorted CD4+, CD8+, or CD8+CD57+ T cells (not recorded which) from PBMCs. The receptors were gathered from a human donor with aplastic anemia.

V gene TRBV9 combines with J gene TRBJ2-7; D gene ambiguous. CDR1 is SGDLS, CDR2 YYNGEE, per germline. V lost 1 base to trimming and J lost 5 bases, with 19 bases between them. CDR3 length: 16 amino acids. This chain's CDR3 is CASSVRGQPTLDEQYF. The CDR3 DNA is TGTGCCAGCAGCGTAAGAGGTCAACCCACTCTAGACGAGCAGTACTTC.

Concerning this clonotype itself: Possible read error: a much larger clone is one base away. The chain employs TRBV20-1 and TRBJ1-5, with no clear D. Trimming shortened V by 3 bases and J by 4 bases, and 22 bases separated the two germline ends. Looked up from germline, CDR1 is DFQATT and CDR2 is SNEGSKA (reference sequence). The CDR3 spans 17 residues. CDR3 DNA: TGCAGTGCTAGTAGTCAGTGGAGGTTTTATATTAATCAGCCCCAGCATTTT. This codes for CSASSQWRFYINQPQHF.

J is TRBJ1-5 and V is TRBV12-3 or TRBV12-4; 8 nucleotides match TRBD1. The CDR3 covers 15 residues. V lost 1 base, J lost 6 bases, and 5 bases stayed unmatched. The CDR3 sequence is CASSLVQGASQPQHF. In DNA form, the CDR3 reads TGTGCCAGCAGTTTAGTGCAGGGGGCGAGTCAGCCCCAGCATTTT.

V and J are TRBV2 and TRBJ2-1; 12 bases agree with TRBD2. CDR3 length: 15 residues. V lost 6 bases to trimming and J lost 4 bases; unmatched junction nucleotides: 4. Germline values: CDR1 SNHLY, CDR2 FYNNEI. The CDR3 region is CASRTTSGGYNEQFF. The CDR3 coding sequence is TGTGCCAGCAGGACGACTAGCGGGGGATACAATGAGCAGTTCTTC.

The chain is built from TRBV19 and TRBJ2-1; D remains unclear. Germline V gene lookup returns CDR1 LNHDA and CDR2 SQIVND (reference sequence). The CDR3 is made up of 14 amino acids. Trimming shortened V by 3 bases and J by 4 bases, and 10 bases separated the two germline ends. The CDR3 nucleotides read TGTGCCAGTAGTATCCAGGCGTTTTACAATGAGCAGTTCTTC. It encodes CASSIQAFYNEQFF.

This chain connects TRBV11-2 to TRBJ1-2, with 11 bases that match TRBD1. V lost 6 bases and J lost 8; bases outside the gene matches: 14. The CDR3 loop spans 16 amino acids. The germline V gene encodes CDR1 SGHAT and CDR2 FQNNGV. Here the CDR3 DNA reads TGTGCCAGCAGGGGAAAAAGGACAGGGGGCGCGGTAGGCTACACCTTC. Translation gives CASRGKRTGGAVGYTF.

This clonotype was observed a single time. The chain is built from TRBV11-2 and TRBJ2-3, with 7 positions matching TRBD1. V shed 5 bases and J 1 base; nucleotides not matched to a gene: 6. The V gene's germline CDR1 is SGHAT and CDR2 FQNNGV. This CDR3 spans 15 amino acids. CDR3: CASSAQGVGTDTQYF. Written as DNA, the CDR3 is TGTGCCAGCAGCGCTCAGGGGGTAGGCACAGATACGCAGTATTTT.

Only a few counts were recorded for this clonotype. V and J are TRBV12-3 or TRBV12-4 and TRBJ2-7, with 11 bases fitting TRBD2. The CDR3 extends over 14 amino acids. Losses at the gene ends were 8 bases for V and 5 bases for J; bases not matched to a gene: 8. In nucleotides, the CDR3 is TGTGCCAGCCGAAAGGGACTAGCGGCCCACGAGCAGTACTTC. It yields the protein CASRKGLAAHEQYF.

This clonotype was observed many times. The chain combines TRBV19 with TRBJ2-5; D uncertain. Trimming removed 1 base from V and 4 bases from J, with 19 bases in between. CDR1 is LNHDA, CDR2 SQIVND, per germline (reference sequence). The length of the CDR3 is 17 residues. Written as DNA, the CDR3 is TGTGCCAGTAGTATAGGTCAAAGAAACTTGTGGCGAGAGACCCAGTACTTC. Its translation is CASSIGQRNLWRETQYF. Based on the CDR3 plus reference TRBV19 and TRBJ2-5, the full variable domain is DGGITQSPKYLFRKEGQNVTLSCEQNLNHDAMYWYRQDPGQGLRLIYYSQIVNDFQKGDIAEGYSVSREKKESFPLTVTSAQKNPTAFYLCASSIGQRNLWRETQYFGPGTRLLVL.